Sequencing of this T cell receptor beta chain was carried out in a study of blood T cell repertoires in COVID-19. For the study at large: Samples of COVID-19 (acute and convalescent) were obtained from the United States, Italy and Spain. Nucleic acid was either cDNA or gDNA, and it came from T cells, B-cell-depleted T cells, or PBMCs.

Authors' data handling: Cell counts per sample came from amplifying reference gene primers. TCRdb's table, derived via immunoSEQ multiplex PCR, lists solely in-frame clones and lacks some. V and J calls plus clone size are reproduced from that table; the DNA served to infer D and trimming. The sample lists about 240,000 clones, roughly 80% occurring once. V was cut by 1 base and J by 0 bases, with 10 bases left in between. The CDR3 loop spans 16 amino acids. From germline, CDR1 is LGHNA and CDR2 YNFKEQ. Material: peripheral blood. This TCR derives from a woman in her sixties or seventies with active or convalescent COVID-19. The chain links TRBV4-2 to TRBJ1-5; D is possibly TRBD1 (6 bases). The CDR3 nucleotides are TGTGCCAGCAGCCAAGGACAGGCCTATAGCAATCAGCCCCAGCATTTT. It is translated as CASSQGQAYSNQPQHF.